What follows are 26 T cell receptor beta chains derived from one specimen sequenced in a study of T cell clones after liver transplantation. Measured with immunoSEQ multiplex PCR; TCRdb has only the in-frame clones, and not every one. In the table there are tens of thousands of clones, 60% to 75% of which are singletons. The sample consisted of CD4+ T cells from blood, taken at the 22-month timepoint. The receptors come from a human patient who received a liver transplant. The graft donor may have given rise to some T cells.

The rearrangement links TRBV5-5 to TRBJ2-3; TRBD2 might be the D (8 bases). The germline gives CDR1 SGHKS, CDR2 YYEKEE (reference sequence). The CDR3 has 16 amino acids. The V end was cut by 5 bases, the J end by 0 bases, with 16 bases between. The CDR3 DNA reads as TGTGCCAGCAGGCACCGGGAGGGACAGAGCACAGATACGCAGTATTTT. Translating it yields CASRHREGQSTDTQYF.

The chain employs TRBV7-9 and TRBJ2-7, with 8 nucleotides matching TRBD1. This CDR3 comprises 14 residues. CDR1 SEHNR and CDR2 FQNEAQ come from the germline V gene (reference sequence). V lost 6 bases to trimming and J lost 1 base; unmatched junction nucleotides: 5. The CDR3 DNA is TGTGCCAGCAGAGGAGACAGGGGTTCCTACGAGCAGTACTTC. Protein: CASRGDRGSYEQYF.

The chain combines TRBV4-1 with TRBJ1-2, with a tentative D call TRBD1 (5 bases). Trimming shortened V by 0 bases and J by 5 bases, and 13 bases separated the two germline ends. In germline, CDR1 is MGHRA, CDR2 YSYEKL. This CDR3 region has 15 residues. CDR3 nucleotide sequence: TGCGCCAGCAGCCAAGAGGTCAGGGAGAGGTATGGCTACACCTTC. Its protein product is CASSQEVRERYGYTF.

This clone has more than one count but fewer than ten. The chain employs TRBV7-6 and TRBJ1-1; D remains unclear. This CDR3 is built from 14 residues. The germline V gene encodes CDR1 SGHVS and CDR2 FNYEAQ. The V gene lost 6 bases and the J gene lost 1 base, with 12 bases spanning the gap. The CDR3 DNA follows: TGTGCCAGCAGTCGCGAAGCCTCGAACACTGAAGCTTTCTTT. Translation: CASSREASNTEAFF.

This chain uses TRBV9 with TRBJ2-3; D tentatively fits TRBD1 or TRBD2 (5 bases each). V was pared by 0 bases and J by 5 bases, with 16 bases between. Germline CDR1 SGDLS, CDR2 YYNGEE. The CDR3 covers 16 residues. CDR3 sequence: CASSVDMGQAGDTQYF. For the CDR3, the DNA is TGTGCCAGCAGCGTAGATATGGGGCAGGCGGGAGATACGCAGTATTTT.

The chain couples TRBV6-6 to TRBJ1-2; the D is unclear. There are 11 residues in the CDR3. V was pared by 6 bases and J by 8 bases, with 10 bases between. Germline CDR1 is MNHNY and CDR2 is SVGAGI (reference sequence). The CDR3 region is CASSPLEGYTF. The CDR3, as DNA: TGTGCCAGCAGCCCCCTGGAAGGCTACACCTTC.

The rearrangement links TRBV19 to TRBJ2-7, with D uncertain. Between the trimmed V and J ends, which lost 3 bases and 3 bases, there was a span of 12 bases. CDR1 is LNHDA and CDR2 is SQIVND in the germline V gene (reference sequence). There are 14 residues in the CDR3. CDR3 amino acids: CASSISAAYYEQYF. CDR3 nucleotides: TGTGCCAGTAGTATTTCGGCGGCCTACTACGAGCAGTACTTC.

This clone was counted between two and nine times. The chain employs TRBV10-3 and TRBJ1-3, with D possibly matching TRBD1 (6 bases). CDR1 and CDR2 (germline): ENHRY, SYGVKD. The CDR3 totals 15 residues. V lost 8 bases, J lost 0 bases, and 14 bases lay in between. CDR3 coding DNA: TGTGCCATCGGGCAGGGGCCCCTCTCTGGAAACACCATATATTTT. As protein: CAIGQGPLSGNTIYF.

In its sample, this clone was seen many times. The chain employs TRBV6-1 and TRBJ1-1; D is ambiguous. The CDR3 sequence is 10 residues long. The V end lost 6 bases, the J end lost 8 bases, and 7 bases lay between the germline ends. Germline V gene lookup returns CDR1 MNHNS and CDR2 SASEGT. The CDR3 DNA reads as TGTGCCAGCAGCGCAATAGAAGCTTTCTTT. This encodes CASSAIEAFF.

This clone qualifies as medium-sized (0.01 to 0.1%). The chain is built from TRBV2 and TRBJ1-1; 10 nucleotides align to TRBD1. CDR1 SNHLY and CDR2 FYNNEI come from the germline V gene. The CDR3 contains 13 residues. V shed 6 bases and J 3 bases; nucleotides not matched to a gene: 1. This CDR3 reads CASSGQGDTEAFF. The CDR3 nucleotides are TGTGCCAGCAGCGGACAGGGGGACACTGAAGCTTTCTTT.

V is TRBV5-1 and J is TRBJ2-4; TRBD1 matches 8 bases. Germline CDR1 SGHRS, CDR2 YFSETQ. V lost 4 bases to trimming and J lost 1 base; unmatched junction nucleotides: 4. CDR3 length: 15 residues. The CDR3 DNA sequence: TGCGCCAGCAGCCTGACAGGGGTGGCCAAAAACATTCAGTACTTC. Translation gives CASSLTGVAKNIQYF.

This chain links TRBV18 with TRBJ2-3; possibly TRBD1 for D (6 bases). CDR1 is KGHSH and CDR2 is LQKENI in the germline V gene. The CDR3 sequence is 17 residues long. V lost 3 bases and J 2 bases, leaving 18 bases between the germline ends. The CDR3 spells CASSPIGSGQTTDTQYF. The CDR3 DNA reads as TGTGCCAGCTCACCCATTGGGTCAGGACAGACCACAGATACGCAGTATTTT.

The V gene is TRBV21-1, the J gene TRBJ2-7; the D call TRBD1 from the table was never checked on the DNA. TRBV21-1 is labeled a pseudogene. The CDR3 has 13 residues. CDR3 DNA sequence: TGTGCCAGCAGCACCCGGATACAGGGCGCGCAGTACTTC. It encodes CASSTRIQGAQYF.

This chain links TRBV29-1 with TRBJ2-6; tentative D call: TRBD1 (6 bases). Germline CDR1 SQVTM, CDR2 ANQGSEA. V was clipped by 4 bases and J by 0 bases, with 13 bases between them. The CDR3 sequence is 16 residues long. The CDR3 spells CSVGTAFSSGANVLTF. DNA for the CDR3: TGCAGCGTTGGGACAGCATTCTCCTCTGGGGCCAACGTCCTGACTTTC.

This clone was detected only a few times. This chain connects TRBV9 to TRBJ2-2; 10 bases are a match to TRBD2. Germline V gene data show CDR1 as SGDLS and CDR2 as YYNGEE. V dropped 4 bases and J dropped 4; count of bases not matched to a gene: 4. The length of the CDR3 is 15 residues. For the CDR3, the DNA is TGTGCCAGCAGCCGGAGCGGGGGGGCCACCGGGGAGCTGTTTTTT. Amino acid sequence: CASSRSGGATGELFF. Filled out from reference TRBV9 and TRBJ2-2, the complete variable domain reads DSGVTQTPKHLITATGQRVTLRCSPRSGDLSVYWYQQSLDQGLQFLIQYYNGEERAKGNILERFSAQQFPDLHSELNLSSLELGDSALYFCASSRSGGATGELFFGEGSRLTVL.

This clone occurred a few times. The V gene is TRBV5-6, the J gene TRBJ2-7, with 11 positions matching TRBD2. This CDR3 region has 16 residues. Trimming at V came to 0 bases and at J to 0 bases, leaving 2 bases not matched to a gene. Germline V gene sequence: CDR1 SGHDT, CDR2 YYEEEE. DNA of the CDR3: TGTGCCAGCAGCTTGGGACTAGCGGGGTCCTCCTACGAGCAGTACTTC. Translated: CASSLGLAGSSYEQYF.

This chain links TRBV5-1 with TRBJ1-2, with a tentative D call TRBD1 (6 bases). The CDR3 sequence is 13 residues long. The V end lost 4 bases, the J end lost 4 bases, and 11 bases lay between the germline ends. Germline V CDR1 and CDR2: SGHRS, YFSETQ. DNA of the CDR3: TGCGCCAGCAGCGCGACAGGCCCCTATGGCTACACCTTC. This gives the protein CASSATGPYGYTF.

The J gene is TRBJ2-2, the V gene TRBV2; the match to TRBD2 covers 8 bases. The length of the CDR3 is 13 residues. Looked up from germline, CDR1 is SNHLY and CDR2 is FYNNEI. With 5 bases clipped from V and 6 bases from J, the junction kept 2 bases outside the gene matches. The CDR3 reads CASSPAGAGELFF. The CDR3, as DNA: TGTGCCAGCAGTCCAGCGGGGGCCGGGGAGCTGTTTTTT.

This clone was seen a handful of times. Here the CDR3 DNA reads TGTGCCAGCAGTGGTGCGAGGGCATACAATGAGCAGTTCTTC. Protein: CASSGARAYNEQFF. The chain is built from TRBV6-1 and TRBJ2-1, with D possibly matching TRBD2 (5 bases). The CDR3 spans 14 residues. Germline CDR1 is MNHNS and CDR2 is SASEGT. Deletions cut 4 bases from V and 4 bases from J, with 11 bases between.

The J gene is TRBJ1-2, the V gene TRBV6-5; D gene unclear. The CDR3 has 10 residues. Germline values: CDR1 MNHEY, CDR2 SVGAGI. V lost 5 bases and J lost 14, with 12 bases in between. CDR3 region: CASSGPSGTF. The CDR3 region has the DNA TGTGCCAGCAGTGGGCCCTCTGGGACCTTC.

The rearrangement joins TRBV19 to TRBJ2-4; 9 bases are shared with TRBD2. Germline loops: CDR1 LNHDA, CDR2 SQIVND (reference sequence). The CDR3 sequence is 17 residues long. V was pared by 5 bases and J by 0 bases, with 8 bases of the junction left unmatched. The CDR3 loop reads CASSPQAGGLAKNIQYF. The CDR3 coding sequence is TGTGCCAGTAGTCCCCAAGCGGGGGGACTAGCCAAAAACATTCAGTACTTC.

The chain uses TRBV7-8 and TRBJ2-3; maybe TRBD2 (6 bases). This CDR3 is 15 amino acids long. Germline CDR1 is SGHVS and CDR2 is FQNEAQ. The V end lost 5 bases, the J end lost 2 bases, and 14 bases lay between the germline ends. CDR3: CASSGVGGNTDTQYF. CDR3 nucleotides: TGTGCCAGCAGCGGGGTGGGGGGTAACACAGATACGCAGTATTTT.

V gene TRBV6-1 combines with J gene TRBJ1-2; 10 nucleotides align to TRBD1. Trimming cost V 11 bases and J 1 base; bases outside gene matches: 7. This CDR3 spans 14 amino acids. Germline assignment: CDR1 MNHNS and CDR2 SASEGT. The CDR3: CAGDDRGLNYGYTF. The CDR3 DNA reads TGTGCCGGCGACGACAGGGGGCTTAACTATGGCTACACCTTC.

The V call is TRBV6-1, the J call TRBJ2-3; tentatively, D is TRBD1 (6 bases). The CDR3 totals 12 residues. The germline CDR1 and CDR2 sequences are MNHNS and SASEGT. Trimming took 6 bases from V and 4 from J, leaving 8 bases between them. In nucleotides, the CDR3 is TGTGCCAGCAGCAGGGGCCCAGATACGCAGTATTTT. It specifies CASSRGPDTQYF.

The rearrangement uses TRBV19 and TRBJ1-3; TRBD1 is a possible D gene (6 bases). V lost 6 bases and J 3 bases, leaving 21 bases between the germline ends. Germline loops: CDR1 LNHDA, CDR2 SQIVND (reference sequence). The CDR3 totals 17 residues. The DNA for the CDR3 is TGTGCCAGTAGGGGACGGGACACGACTTCGATTGGAAACACCATATATTTT. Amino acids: CASRGRDTTSIGNTIYF.

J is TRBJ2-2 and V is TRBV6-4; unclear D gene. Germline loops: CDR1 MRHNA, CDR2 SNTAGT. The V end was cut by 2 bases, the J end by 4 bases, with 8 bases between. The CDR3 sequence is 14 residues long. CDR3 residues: CASSDSQRTGELFF. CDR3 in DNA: TGTGCCAGCAGTGACAGTCAGCGCACCGGGGAGCTGTTTTTT.